These 12 T cell receptor beta chains were all obtained from the same sample, sequenced in a study of identical twins. TCRdb called the 5' RACE reads again in MiXCR, with one record for every CDR3 protein. The repertoire holds a few hundred thousand distinct CDR3 sequences, with roughly 10% as singletons. The source material was memory T cells sorted from blood. The receptors stem from a man in his fifties or sixties in good health.

This clonotype came up many times. The chain recombines TRBV29-1 with TRBJ2-7; D may match TRBD1 or TRBD2 (5 bases each). V was shortened by 5 bases and J by 2 bases, with 7 bases between the two germline ends. The CDR3 covers 11 residues. Germline V lookup: CDR1 SQVTM, CDR2 ANQGSEA. In DNA, the CDR3 is TGCAGCGTTCGGGACGCCTACGAGCAGTACTTC. Translated: CSVRDAYEQYF.

This clonotype was counted ten times or more. V gene TRBV12-3 or TRBV12-4 combines with J gene TRBJ2-7, with D possibly TRBD1 on 5 matching bases. Trimming left V 4 bases short and J 6 bases short, with 13 bases between. This CDR3 has 13 residues. This CDR3 is CASSYGRASEQYF. The DNA of the CDR3 is TGTGCCAGCAGTTACGGCAGGGCTAGCGAGCAGTACTTC.

In its sample, this clonotype was seen a few times. The chain couples TRBV18 to TRBJ1-2; no reliable D call. The germline gives CDR1 KGHSH, CDR2 LQKENI. V was shortened by 1 base and J by 8 bases, with 14 bases between the two germline ends. The CDR3 loop spans 14 amino acids. CDR3 sequence reads: CASSPQSTSDGYTF. In DNA, the CDR3 is TGTGCCAGCTCACCACAATCCACTTCAGACGGCTACACCTTC.

CDR3 nucleotides: TGTGCCAGCATTTTTGGGACAGGCCGAGTCAACTACAATGAGCAGTTCTTC. Amino acids: CASIFGTGRVNYNEQFF. The chain carries TRBV12-3 or TRBV12-4 and TRBJ2-1, with 8 bases fitting TRBD1. The junction had 14 bases not matched to a gene; V was cut back by 7 bases and J by 3 bases. The CDR3 consists of 17 residues.

This clonotype was counted between two and nine times. The V and J genes are TRBV11-1 and TRBJ2-7; D not resolved. V lost 0 bases and J lost 2, with 8 bases in between. The CDR3 loop spans 14 amino acids. Germline V gives CDR1 SGHAT, CDR2 FQDESV (reference sequence). This CDR3 reads CASSLAGSAYEQYF. DNA of the CDR3: TGTGCCAGCAGCTTAGCGGGCAGCGCCTACGAGCAGTACTTC.

This clonotype was counted at least ten times. The rearrangement links TRBV4-2 to TRBJ2-3; D is unclear. Trimming stripped 6 bases from V and 0 bases from J, with 7 bases between. CDR1 LGHNA and CDR2 YNFKEQ come from the germline V gene. The CDR3 loop spans 13 amino acids. The CDR3 reads CASREGSTDTQYF. The CDR3 nucleotides read TGTGCCAGCAGGGAAGGGAGCACAGATACGCAGTATTTT.

The sample holds many counts of this clonotype. The J gene is TRBJ2-5, the V gene TRBV7-8; D ambiguous. V lost 3 bases and J 3 bases, leaving 11 bases between the germline ends. The germline gives CDR1 SGHVS, CDR2 FQNEAQ. CDR3 size: 14 residues. The CDR3: CASSFRAGKETQYF. The CDR3 DNA follows: TGTGCCAGCAGCTTTCGTGCCGGAAAAGAGACCCAGTACTTC.

The V gene is TRBV12-3 or TRBV12-4, the J gene TRBJ2-2; 7 positions match TRBD2. There are 14 residues in the CDR3. The junction had 3 bases not matched to a gene; V was cut back by 4 bases and J by 4 bases. The CDR3 DNA reads as TGTGCCAGCAGTTGGGGGGGTCGCACCGGGGAGCTGTTTTTT. As protein: CASSWGGRTGELFF.

The chain uses TRBV24-1 and TRBJ2-3; 8 bases agree with TRBD2. The CDR3 runs 15 residues. Germline V gene lookup returns CDR1 KGHDR and CDR2 SFDVKD. With V trimmed by 11 bases and J by 2 bases, 11 bases remained unmatched. The CDR3: CAISPGGGYTDTQYF. The CDR3 DNA follows: TGTGCCATCAGCCCCGGGGGGGGGTACACAGATACGCAGTATTTT.

The CDR3: CASSRNVGGGRADTQYF. The DNA of the CDR3 is TGCGCCAGCAGCCGCAACGTAGGGGGGGGGCGAGCAGATACGCAGTATTTT. This sequence joins TRBV4-1 and TRBJ2-3, with D possibly matching TRBD2 (7 bases). Germline V lookup: CDR1 MGHRA, CDR2 YSYEKL. The ends were cut back, 4 bases at V and 4 bases at J, with 21 bases in the middle. The CDR3 has 17 amino acids.

This clonotype was observed many times. The genes are TRBV3-1 and TRBJ2-7; the D gene is possibly TRBD2 (6 bases). Germline loops: CDR1 LGHDT, CDR2 YNNKEL (reference sequence). The ends were cut back, 0 bases at V and 8 bases at J, with 20 bases in the middle. The CDR3 runs 16 residues. In nucleotides, the CDR3 is TGTGCCAGCAGCCAAGAGAGGTTAGTAGCGGCAAGTAAGCAGTACTTC. Translating gives CASSQERLVAASKQYF.

V and J are TRBV29-1 and TRBJ1-1; weak D call: TRBD1 (6 bases). The germline V and J ends were trimmed by 6 bases and 1 base, with 9 bases remaining between them. Germline CDR1 and CDR2: SQVTM and ANQGSEA. The CDR3 loop spans 12 amino acids. CDR3 amino acids: CSVDSGNTEAFF. The CDR3 DNA reads TGCAGCGTGGACAGTGGGAACACTGAAGCTTTCTTT.